Reported below is one T cell receptor beta chain. This clonotype was seen ten or more times. Its antigen is currently not known. Per-base qualities were not stored, and no clone one base away is much larger. These data originate in a study of T cell repertoires in cytomegalovirus infection (dated by TCRdb to 2018 to 2020). Study-wide context: Donor HLA type was relevant to the analysis, as public TCR beta signatures indicated carriage of CMV infection together with the matching HLA type. Broad study findings and their caveats: The ex vivo response was dominated by HLA-C-restricted CMV-specific TCR beta clonotypes, and the single most frequent clonotype in two of eight donors was supplied by these HLA-C-restricted clonotypes. Cumulative frequency of public TCR beta family members discriminated carriers of CMV infection plus the relevant HLA type in this cohort and an independent 352-donor cohort.

CDR3 length: 13 amino acids, cysteine to phenylalanine. Just the 39-base CDR3 DNA is kept, in frame starting at base 1. V and J are truncated by 2 bases and 2 bases respectively, leaving an intervening sequence of 6 bases. Looking up the germline V gene yields CDR1 MNHEY and CDR2 SVGEGT. TCRdb shows the sequencer as Illumina HiSeq 1500. TCRdb reprocessed the public reads (quality trimming at Q25 with fastp, clone calling with MiXCR) and kept in-frame beta chains. Each entry is one CDR3 protein sequence, shown with its most common DNA and genes. The sample includes about 240,000 distinct CDR3 sequences, with around an eighth observed a single time. Approximately 1.8% of the sample is taken by the ten largest.

Here the chain combines TRBV6-2 or TRBV6-3 and TRBJ1-1; there is no confident call for the D gene. The TCR was taken from a human donor in good health (CMV status not recorded). Some clones in this sample may be carry-over from other donors' samples. The sample comprised PBMCs. The nucleotides are TGTGCCAGCAGTTACGAACACAACACTGAAGCTTTCTTT. The resulting protein is CASSYEHNTEAFF.